Following are 18 T cell receptor beta chains from one sample sequenced in a study of OX40 agonist ivuxolimab in advanced cancers. Profiled with immunoSEQ multiplex PCR; TCRdb holds only in-frame clones, not every one. This table holds about 63,000 clones, around 80% found once. Specimen: CD4+ or CD8+ T cells sorted from blood, collected in a trial of the OX40 agonist ivuxolimab. The receptors derive from an adult with an advanced solid tumor such as melanoma, head and neck, liver or kidney cancer.

The V and J genes are TRBV18 and TRBJ2-5, with D perhaps matching TRBD1 or TRBD2 (5 bases each). The CDR3 has 12 residues. Germline CDR1 and CDR2: KGHSH and LQKENI. V gave up 3 bases and J gave up 11 bases, with 13 bases separating them. CDR3 region: CASSPKMGTQYF. CDR3 nucleotides: TGTGCCAGCTCACCTAAGATGGGGACGCAGTACTTC. Full variable domain (outside the CDR3, taken from reference TRBV18 and TRBJ2-5): NAGVMQNPRHLVRRRGQEARLRCSPMKGHSHVYWYRQLPEEGLKFMVYLQKENIIDESGMPKERFSAEFPKEGPSILRIQQVVRGDSAAYFCASSPKMGTQYFGPGTRLLVL.

The V call is TRBV4-1, the J call TRBJ1-6, with 8 bases matching TRBD1. After removal of 3 bases from V and 5 bases from J, the junction contained 3 bases not matched to a gene. Germline loops: CDR1 MGHRA, CDR2 YSYEKL. CDR3 length: 15 amino acids. The CDR3 sequence: CASSHNRGDNSPLHF. The CDR3 DNA follows: TGCGCCAGCAGCCACAACAGGGGGGATAATTCACCCCTCCACTTT.

The V gene is TRBV13, the J gene TRBJ2-3; D is ambiguous. The V and J ends lost 5 bases and 5 bases respectively, with 8 bases between them. The germline V gene has CDR1 PRHDT and CDR2 FYEKMQ (reference sequence). The CDR3 has 12 amino acids. Written as DNA, the CDR3 is TGTGCCAGCAGCGCCAGAGGAGATACGCAGTATTTT. This sequence encodes CASSARGDTQYF.

This rearrangement joins TRBV27 to TRBJ1-2, with a possible D match to TRBD1 (6 bases). The CDR3 spans 13 residues. Germline V gene lookup returns CDR1 MNHEY and CDR2 SMNVEV (reference sequence). Trimming pared 5 bases from V and 8 bases from J, leaving 15 bases between. CDR3 coding DNA: TGTGCCAGCAGTCCACAGGGTCGGCGAGGCTACACCTTC. Its translation: CASSPQGRRGYTF.

This clone was seen a single time. This chain joins TRBV5-1 and TRBJ2-2; D is unresolved. Germline CDR1 is SGHRS and CDR2 is YFSETQ. The V gene lost 1 base and the J gene lost 3 bases, with 7 bases spanning the gap. The CDR3 totals 14 residues. Here the CDR3 reads CASSLSSYTGELFF. DNA for the CDR3: TGCGCCAGCAGCTTGTCCAGCTACACCGGGGAGCTGTTTTTT.

This clone has just a few counts. The rearrangement uses TRBV29-1 and TRBJ1-1; D gene ambiguous. The CDR3 is 13 amino acids. Trimming shortened V by 6 bases and J by 2 bases, and 13 bases separated the two germline ends. Per germline, CDR1 SQVTM and CDR2 ANQGSEA. The DNA for the CDR3 is TGCAGCGTCGATCTAAGGTTAAACACTGAAGCTTTCTTT. It codes for CSVDLRLNTEAFF.

The table lists this clone with a count of one. The chain combines TRBV30 with TRBJ2-7; tentatively, D is TRBD2 (5 bases). The V gene's germline CDR1 is GTSNPN and CDR2 SVGIG (reference sequence). V was pared by 2 bases and J by 7 bases, with 12 bases between. The CDR3 loop spans 12 amino acids. CDR3 sequence reads: CAWSHRPGEQYF. Here the CDR3 DNA reads TGTGCCTGGAGTCACAGACCGGGGGAGCAGTACTTC. Supplemented by reference TRBV30 and TRBJ2-7, the full variable domain reads SQTIHQWPATLVQPVGSPLSLECTVEGTSNPNLYWYRQAAGRGLQLLFYSVGIGQISSEVPQNLSASRPQDRQFILSSKKLLLSDSGFYLCAWSHRPGEQYFGPGTRLTVT.

This chain connects TRBV6-7 to TRBJ2-2, with TRBD2 matching 13 bases. TRBV6-7 is an ORF, and what it does is uncertain. V dropped 5 bases and J dropped 8; count of bases not matched to a gene: 5. The CDR3 spans 15 residues. The CDR3 here is CASSPRTSGGGELFF. The CDR3 nucleotides read TGTGCCAGCAGTCCCAGGACTAGCGGGGGTGGGGAGCTGTTTTTT.

This sequence joins TRBV4-3 and TRBJ2-7, with no clear D. The CDR3 totals 14 residues. The ends were cut back, 0 bases at V and 0 bases at J, with 6 bases in the middle. Per germline, CDR1 LGHNA and CDR2 YSLEER. CDR3 DNA: TGCGCCAGCAGCCAAGATTTGGGCTCCTACGAGCAGTACTTC. This encodes CASSQDLGSYEQYF.

The V and J genes are TRBV13 and TRBJ1-6; unclear D gene. The germline CDR1 and CDR2 sequences are PRHDT and FYEKMQ (reference sequence). The CDR3 has 14 amino acids. V was pared by 4 bases and J by 6 bases, with 10 bases between. The CDR3 protein is CASSSGRVNSPLHF. CDR3 in DNA: TGTGCCAGCAGCTCCGGTCGCGTTAATTCACCCCTCCACTTT.

V is TRBV5-1 and J is TRBJ1-3, with D tentatively TRBD1 (5 bases). CDR1 is SGHRS, CDR2 YFSETQ, per germline. The CDR3 contains 15 residues. V lost 4 bases and J lost 0, with 11 bases in between. Here the CDR3 reads CASSADSLSGNTIYF. The CDR3 DNA reads TGCGCCAGCAGCGCCGACAGCCTCTCTGGAAACACCATATATTTT.

The chain uses TRBV6-5 and TRBJ2-5; D is ambiguous. Germline CDR1 and CDR2: MNHEY and SVGAGI. The CDR3 spans 14 residues. V lost 10 bases, J lost 4 bases, and 19 bases lay in between. The CDR3 nucleotides are TGTGCCACCCATCGCCTCGGGCTGCCAGAGACCCAGTACTTC. Residues: CATHRLGLPETQYF.

This clone was recorded a few times. The chain carries TRBV5-1 and TRBJ2-5; 12 nucleotides match TRBD2. The CDR3 length is 17 residues. From germline, CDR1 is SGHRS and CDR2 YFSETQ. The junction had 9 bases not matched to a gene; V was cut back by 3 bases and J by 3 bases. The CDR3 nucleotides read TGCGCCAGCAGCTCCGAACTAGCGGGGGGTTTCAAAGAGACCCAGTACTTC. Encoded protein: CASSSELAGGFKETQYF.

The chain combines TRBV6-4 with TRBJ1-1, with TRBD1 matching 7 bases. V trimming: 2 bases; J trimming: 4 bases; junction bases outside the gene matches: 4. Germline values: CDR1 MRHNA, CDR2 SNTAGT. This CDR3 has 14 residues. This chain's CDR3 is CASSDEQGSTEAFF. The CDR3 nucleotides are TGTGCCAGCAGTGACGAACAGGGGAGCACTGAAGCTTTCTTT.

This clone appeared a few times. V gene TRBV4-2 combines with J gene TRBJ1-6, with D possibly being TRBD1 (5 bases). The V end was cut by 1 base, the J end by 8 bases, with 6 bases between. CDR1 and CDR2 (germline): LGHNA, YNFKEQ. The CDR3 runs 13 residues. CDR3 in DNA: TGTGCCAGCAGCCAAGGGGGGGATTCACCCCTCCACTTT. Translated: CASSQGGDSPLHF.

This chain uses TRBV6-4 with TRBJ1-2; a weak D match, TRBD1 (5 bases). V lost 0 bases to trimming and J lost 4 bases, with 12 bases between them. CDR1 and CDR2 from the germline V gene are MRHNA and SNTAGT. This CDR3 has 15 residues. The CDR3 nucleotides are TGTGCCAGCAGTGACTCTGGGACTCCAATCTATGGCTACACCTTC. Translating it yields CASSDSGTPIYGYTF.

The chain combines TRBV10-2 with TRBJ1-5, with D uncertain. The V gene's germline CDR1 is WSHSY and CDR2 SAAADI. The ends were cut back, 3 bases at V and 2 bases at J, with 11 bases in the middle. The CDR3 loop spans 15 amino acids. The CDR3 loop reads CASSDFRWGNQPQHF. In DNA, the CDR3 is TGCGCCAGCAGTGACTTCAGATGGGGCAATCAGCCCCAGCATTTT.

This CDR3 reads CASSVGIFIYEQYF. CDR3 coding DNA: TGTGCCAGTAGTGTCGGGATCTTTATTTACGAGCAGTACTTC. This chain uses TRBV19 with TRBJ2-7; perhaps TRBD2 as D (5 bases). The V end lost 5 bases, the J end lost 4 bases, and 15 bases lay between the germline ends. The CDR3 is 14 amino acids. Germline V gene lookup returns CDR1 LNHDA and CDR2 SQIVND (reference sequence). Based on the CDR3 plus reference TRBV19 and TRBJ2-7, the full variable domain is DGGITQSPKYLFRKEGQNVTLSCEQNLNHDAMYWYRQDPGQGLRLIYYSQIVNDFQKGDIAEGYSVSREKKESFPLTVTSAQKNPTAFYLCASSVGIFIYEQYFGPGTRLTVT.